Below are 28 T cell receptor beta chains sequenced from a single sample in a study of blood T cell repertoires in COVID-19. Data came from immunoSEQ multiplex PCR; TCRdb stores just in-frame clones and leaves some out. Among hundreds of thousands of clones listed, about 87% were seen once. Sequenced sample: PBMCs or T cells enriched from blood (not recorded which). The receptor set was obtained from a woman aged 50 to 65 who had recovered from COVID-19.

The DNA of the CDR3 is TGTGCCAGCAGCGCAGCGACCGGGACAGGGAACTATGGCTACACCTTC. Protein product: CASSAATGTGNYGYTF. The gene calls are TRBV9 and TRBJ1-2; TRBD1 matches at 9 bases. The germline V gene encodes CDR1 SGDLS and CDR2 YYNGEE. This CDR3 contains 16 residues. After removal of 3 bases from V and 2 bases from J, the junction contained 8 bases not matched to a gene. Based on the CDR3 plus reference TRBV9 and TRBJ1-2, the full variable domain is DSGVTQTPKHLITATGQRVTLRCSPRSGDLSVYWYQQSLDQGLQFLIQYYNGEERAKGNILERFSAQQFPDLHSELNLSSLELGDSALYFCASSAATGTGNYGYTFGSGTRLTVV.

The chain has TRBV7-9 and TRBJ1-1, with D perhaps matching TRBD1 (6 bases). Trimming removed 5 bases at V and 1 base at J, with 20 bases between. The CDR3 consists of 17 residues. The V gene's germline CDR1 is SEHNR and CDR2 FQNEAQ (reference sequence). CDR3 region: CASSPISASTGNTEAFF. In DNA form, the CDR3 reads TGTGCCAGCAGCCCGATATCCGCCTCGACAGGGAACACTGAAGCTTTCTTT.

The rearrangement joins TRBV19 to TRBJ2-6; D is undetermined. CDR3 length equals 14 residues. Germline-derived CDR1 and CDR2 are LNHDA and SQIVND (reference sequence). V was cut by 8 bases and J by 0 bases, with 8 bases left in between. The CDR3 loop reads CASGSISGANVLTF. The CDR3 DNA reads as TGTGCCAGTGGTTCTATCTCTGGGGCCAACGTCCTGACTTTC.

CDR3 nucleotide sequence: TGTGCCAGCAGCCCTCGAAAGGGACAGTCCTACGAGCAGTACTTC. Translation: CASSPRKGQSYEQYF. The chain carries TRBV11-3 and TRBJ2-7; 7 bases map to TRBD1. The length of the CDR3 is 15 residues. The germline V gene has CDR1 SGHNT and CDR2 YENEEA. Trimming removed 5 bases from V and 1 base from J; junction bases left unmatched: 8.

In this sample, this clone turned up a few times. The rearrangement joins TRBV7-8 to TRBJ1-5; TRBD1 is a possible D gene (5 bases). Germline-derived CDR1 and CDR2 are SGHVS and FQNEAQ. The V gene lost 7 bases and the J gene lost 2 bases, with 15 bases spanning the gap. This CDR3 is built from 15 residues. CDR3 DNA sequence: TGTGCCAGCACCCCCCTAGGAGGGGGCAATCAGCCCCAGCATTTT. Amino acid sequence: CASTPLGGGNQPQHF.

The genes are TRBV5-1 and TRBJ1-1; D not certain. Trimming left V 4 bases short and J 5 bases short, with 15 bases between. CDR3 length equals 14 residues. Germline loops: CDR1 SGHRS, CDR2 YFSETQ. The CDR3 spells CASSTTPGGTEAFF. The CDR3 DNA sequence: TGCGCCAGCAGCACGACACCGGGAGGGACTGAAGCTTTCTTT.

The rearrangement joins TRBV9 to TRBJ1-1, with a tentative D call TRBD1 (6 bases). Between the trimmed V and J ends, which lost 2 bases and 11 bases, there was a span of 16 bases. The CDR3 is 13 amino acids. CDR1 SGDLS and CDR2 YYNGEE come from the germline V gene. The CDR3 region is CASSVDFGGAAFF. In DNA, the CDR3 is TGTGCCAGCAGCGTCGATTTCGGGGGGGCGGCTTTCTTT.

This chain uses TRBV12-3 or TRBV12-4 with TRBJ2-7, with a tentative D call TRBD1 (5 bases). The length of the CDR3 is 13 residues. The V end lost 4 bases, the J end lost 3 bases, and 10 bases lay between the germline ends. The CDR3 DNA sequence: TGTGCCAGCAGTTATCAGGGAATCTACGAGCAGTACTTC. Translation gives CASSYQGIYEQYF.

The chain recombines TRBV9 with TRBJ2-3; tentatively, D is TRBD2 (5 bases). Germline V gives CDR1 SGDLS, CDR2 YYNGEE. With 4 bases removed from V and 2 bases from J, the gap between germline ends came to 23 bases. This CDR3 is 18 amino acids long. Here the CDR3 reads CASSTPLGELPSTDTQYF. In nucleotides, the CDR3 is TGTGCCAGCAGCACCCCCCTTGGGGAGTTACCCTCCACAGATACGCAGTATTTT.

The rearrangement uses TRBV2 and TRBJ2-7; D perhaps matches TRBD1 (6 bases). CDR1 is SNHLY, CDR2 FYNNEI, per germline. Trimming cost V 8 bases and J 0 bases, with 14 bases left between them. This CDR3 is built from 14 residues. The CDR3 bases are TGTGCCAGCCGTAACACGGACAGCTCCTACGAGCAGTACTTC. The encoded protein is CASRNTDSSYEQYF.

The chain links TRBV2 to TRBJ1-5; possible D gene TRBD1, 6 bases. Trimming removed 4 bases at V and 7 bases at J, with 11 bases between. This CDR3 is built from 13 residues. CDR1 is SNHLY and CDR2 is FYNNEI in the germline V gene. CDR3 in DNA: TGTGCCAGCAGTGCAGGGGTGAGGCAGCCCCAGCATTTT. This codes for CASSAGVRQPQHF.

The J gene is TRBJ1-2, the V gene TRBV28; no clear D. This CDR3 has 13 residues. Trimming pared 7 bases from V and 5 bases from J, leaving 14 bases between. The V gene's germline CDR1 is MDHEN and CDR2 SYDVKM. The CDR3 loop reads CASIGEVGYGYTF. DNA of the CDR3: TGTGCCAGCATTGGGGAGGTCGGGTATGGCTACACCTTC.

The chain combines TRBV28 with TRBJ2-7, with TRBD1 identical over 7 bases. After removal of 6 bases from V and 3 bases from J, the junction contained 2 bases not matched to a gene. Germline CDR1 MDHEN, CDR2 SYDVKM. CDR3 length: 12 amino acids. As DNA, the CDR3 is TGTGCCAGCAGCCGGGACAGCTACGAGCAGTACTTC. Translated, it gives CASSRDSYEQYF.

V and J are TRBV19 and TRBJ2-1; D might be TRBD2 (7 bases). Trimming shortened V by 4 bases and J by 14 bases, and 15 bases separated the two germline ends. This CDR3 is 12 amino acids long. Germline V gene lookup returns CDR1 LNHDA and CDR2 SQIVND (reference sequence). As DNA, the CDR3 is TGTGCCAGTAGTACTTGGGGGGGCCAGGAGTTCTTC. It translates to CASSTWGGQEFF.

This clone was observed a few times. This chain uses TRBV6-5 with TRBJ1-6, with 8 positions matching TRBD1. V shed 6 bases, J shed 10 bases, and the junction held 5 bases outside the gene matches. The CDR3 has 13 amino acids. Per germline, CDR1 MNHEY and CDR2 SVGAGI. The CDR3 loop reads CASRTGEGSPLHF. The CDR3 DNA reads as TGTGCCAGCAGGACAGGGGAAGGATCACCCCTCCACTTT.

The rearrangement links TRBV5-1 to TRBJ1-2; 7 nucleotides agree with TRBD1. CDR3 length equals 14 residues. Trimming took 6 bases from V and 2 from J; bases not matched to a gene: 7. Germline-derived CDR1 and CDR2 are SGHRS and YFSETQ. CDR3 sequence: CASNQGGSNYGYTF. As DNA, the CDR3 is TGCGCCAGCAACCAGGGGGGCTCGAACTATGGCTACACCTTC. The full variable domain, in which reference TRBV5-1 and TRBJ1-2 provide the parts outside the CDR3, is KAGVTQTPRYLIKTRGQQVTLSCSPISGHRSVSWYQQTPGQGLQFLFEYFSETQRNKGNFPGRFSGRQFSNSRSEMNVSTLELGDSALYLCASNQGGSNYGYTFGSGTRLTVV.

The CDR3 loop reads CASSVGGATDTQYF. CDR3 DNA: TGTGCCAGCAGTGTCGGCGGGGCAACAGATACGCAGTATTTT. The J gene is TRBJ2-3, the V gene TRBV2; perhaps TRBD2 as D (6 bases). The CDR3 spans 14 residues. Trimming shortened V by 4 bases and J by 3 bases, and 11 bases separated the two germline ends. Germline lookup yields CDR1 SNHLY and CDR2 FYNNEI.

This rearrangement joins TRBV7-2 to TRBJ2-7; 8 bases line up with TRBD2. Germline V gives CDR1 SGHTA, CDR2 FQGNSA. Trimming at V came to 5 bases and at J to 0 bases, leaving 9 bases not matched to a gene. The CDR3 is 16 amino acids. The CDR3 coding sequence is TGTGCCAGCAGCCACCCGGGAGGGGGGAGCTCCTACGAGCAGTACTTC. Protein sequence: CASSHPGGGSSYEQYF.

The chain uses TRBV19 and TRBJ1-5; weak D call: TRBD1 (5 bases). Trimming shortened V by 6 bases and J by 6 bases, and 15 bases separated the two germline ends. The CDR3 covers 14 residues. The V gene's germline CDR1 is LNHDA and CDR2 SQIVND (reference sequence). The CDR3 DNA sequence: TGTGCCAGTAGGAGGGAGGGGATAGGTCAGCCCCAGCATTTT. This codes for CASRREGIGQPQHF.

The V gene is TRBV6-5, the J gene TRBJ2-7, with 7 bases matching TRBD1. This CDR3 comprises 14 residues. With 7 bases clipped from V and 3 bases from J, the junction kept 9 bases outside the gene matches. Germline V CDR1 and CDR2: MNHEY, SVGAGI. CDR3 bases: TGTGCCAGCAAACCGGGACAGACAATCTACGAGCAGTACTTC. This codes for CASKPGQTIYEQYF.

This chain connects TRBV30 to TRBJ1-4, with TRBD1 as a possible D gene (5 bases). CDR1 is GTSNPN and CDR2 is SVGIG in the germline V gene (reference sequence). CDR3 length equals 12 residues. The V and J ends lost 5 bases and 4 bases respectively, with 8 bases between them. The CDR3 loop is CAWARGNEKLFF. The CDR3 coding sequence is TGTGCCTGGGCAAGGGGTAATGAAAAACTGTTTTTT.

The chain combines TRBV27 with TRBJ2-7; TRBD1 matches 11 bases. Germline V lookup: CDR1 MNHEY, CDR2 SMNVEV (reference sequence). The CDR3 covers 16 residues. J was trimmed by 1 base and V by 4 bases; bases with no gene match: 6. CDR3: CASSSLGTGGSYEQYF. CDR3 DNA: TGTGCCAGCAGTTCGTTGGGGACAGGGGGTTCCTACGAGCAGTACTTC.

This sequence joins TRBV6-5 and TRBJ2-1; a weak D match, TRBD1 (6 bases). The ends were cut back, 0 bases at V and 5 bases at J, with 14 bases in the middle. Per the germline V gene, CDR1 is MNHEY and CDR2 is SVGAGI. The CDR3 totals 16 residues. CDR3: CASSYSGGRINNEQFF. CDR3 in DNA: TGTGCCAGCAGTTACTCAGGGGGACGGATAAACAATGAGCAGTTCTTC.

This clone was observed once. This sequence joins TRBV9 and TRBJ1-4, with TRBD1 as a possible D gene (5 bases). The CDR3 runs 14 residues. Trimming removed 0 bases from V and 7 bases from J, with 10 bases in between. CDR1 is SGDLS and CDR2 is YYNGEE in the germline V gene. The DNA for the CDR3 is TGTGCCAGCAGCGTAGCAGGGAGGGCTGAAAAACTGTTTTTT. Its protein is CASSVAGRAEKLFF.

This chain links TRBV5-1 with TRBJ1-3; 7 bases match TRBD1. Germline V lookup: CDR1 SGHRS, CDR2 YFSETQ. The CDR3 has 14 residues. After removal of 4 bases from V and 4 bases from J, the junction contained 5 bases not matched to a gene. The CDR3 sequence is CASSSTGEGNTIYF. As DNA, the CDR3 is TGCGCCAGCAGCAGTACAGGGGAGGGAAACACCATATATTTT.

This chain links TRBV7-9 with TRBJ1-2; TRBD1 matches at 9 bases. This CDR3 contains 14 residues. After removal of 4 bases from V and 4 bases from J, the junction contained 4 bases not matched to a gene. CDR1 is SEHNR and CDR2 is FQNEAQ in the germline V gene (reference sequence). This chain's CDR3 is CASSYDRGGYGYTF. DNA of the CDR3: TGTGCCAGCAGCTACGACAGGGGGGGCTATGGCTACACCTTC.

The chain couples TRBV3-1 (or the pseudogene TRBV3-2) to TRBJ1-2, with a tentative D call TRBD1 (5 bases). Germline V lookup: CDR1 LGHDT, CDR2 YNNKEL (reference sequence). CDR3 length: 15 amino acids. Trimming removed 0 bases at V and 2 bases at J, with 10 bases between. Here the CDR3 DNA reads TGTGCCAGCAGCCAAGATGGGAAGGGGAACTATGGCTACACCTTC. Its translation: CASSQDGKGNYGYTF.

The chain joins TRBV4-2 to TRBJ1-1; D is perhaps TRBD1 (6 bases). This CDR3 comprises 11 residues. Germline assignment: CDR1 LGHNA and CDR2 YNFKEQ. Trimming shortened V by 3 bases and J by 8 bases, and 7 bases separated the two germline ends. The CDR3 here is CASSQDREAFF. The CDR3, as DNA: TGTGCCAGCAGCCAGGACAGAGAAGCTTTCTTT.